The clone carrying this T cell receptor (beta chain) was counted a few times. Antigen unknown. This sample was included in a study of T cells in localized non-small cell lung cancer. Study-wide points: Within adjacent lung there appeared a median approximately 62 of the top 100 tumor clones. Uninvolved adjacent lung showed the highest T cell clonality, exceeding tumor. Sequence data derive from only one tumor region, so heterogeneity remains possible. A denser population of T cells in blood accompanied longer overall survival.

Between the trimmed V and J ends, which lost 2 bases and 0 bases, there was a span of 7 bases. The CDR3 length is 14 residues. Germline V gene lookup returns CDR1 MNHEY and CDR2 SVGAGI. Measured with immunoSEQ multiplex PCR; TCRdb has only the in-frame clones, and not every one. The profile shows 35,000 to 45,000 clones, around 79% of them singletons. The starting material was PBMCs, obtained before any cancer treatment. The receptor's source is a woman between 40 and 69 years old with stage II squamous cell lung carcinoma. V gene TRBV6-5 combines with J gene TRBJ1-1; no clear D. The CDR3 reads CASSYAIMNTEAFF. The CDR3 coding sequence is TGTGCCAGCAGTTACGCAATCATGAACACTGAAGCTTTCTTT.